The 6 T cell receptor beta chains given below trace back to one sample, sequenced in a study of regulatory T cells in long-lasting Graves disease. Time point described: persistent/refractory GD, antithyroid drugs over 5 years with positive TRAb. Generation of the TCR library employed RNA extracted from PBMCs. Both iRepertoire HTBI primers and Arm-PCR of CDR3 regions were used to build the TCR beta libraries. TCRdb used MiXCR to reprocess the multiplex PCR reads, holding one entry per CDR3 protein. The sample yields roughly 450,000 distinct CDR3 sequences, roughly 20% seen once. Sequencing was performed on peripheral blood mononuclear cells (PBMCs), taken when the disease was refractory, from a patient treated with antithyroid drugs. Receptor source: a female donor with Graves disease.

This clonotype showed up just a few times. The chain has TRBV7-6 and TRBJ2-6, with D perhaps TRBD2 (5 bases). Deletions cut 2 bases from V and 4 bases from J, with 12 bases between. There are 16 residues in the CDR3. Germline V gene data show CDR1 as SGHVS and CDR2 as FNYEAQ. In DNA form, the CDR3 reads TGTGCCAGCAGCTTATTTCGCGGGTCCGGGGCCAACGTCCTGACTTTC. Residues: CASSLFRGSGANVLTF.

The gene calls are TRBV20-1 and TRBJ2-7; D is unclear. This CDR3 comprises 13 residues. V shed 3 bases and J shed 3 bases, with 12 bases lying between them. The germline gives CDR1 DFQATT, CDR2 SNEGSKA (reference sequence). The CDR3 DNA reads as TGCAGTGCTAGGAGTCCCAGCTTCTACGAGCAGTACTTC. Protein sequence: CSARSPSFYEQYF.

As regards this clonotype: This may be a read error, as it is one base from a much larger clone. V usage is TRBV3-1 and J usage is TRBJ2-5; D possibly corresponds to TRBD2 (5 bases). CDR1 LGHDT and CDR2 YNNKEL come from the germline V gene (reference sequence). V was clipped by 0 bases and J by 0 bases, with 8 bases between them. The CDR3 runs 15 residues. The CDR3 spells CASSQDERNQETQYF. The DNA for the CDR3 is TGTGCCAGCAGCCAAGATGAGCGGAACCAAGAGACCCAGTACTTC.

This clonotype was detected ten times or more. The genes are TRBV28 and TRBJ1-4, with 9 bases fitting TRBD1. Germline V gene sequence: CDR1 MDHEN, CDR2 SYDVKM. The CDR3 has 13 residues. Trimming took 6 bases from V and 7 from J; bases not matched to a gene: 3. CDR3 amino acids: CASRDRGAEKLFF. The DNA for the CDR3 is TGTGCCAGCAGAGACAGGGGGGCTGAAAAACTGTTTTTT.

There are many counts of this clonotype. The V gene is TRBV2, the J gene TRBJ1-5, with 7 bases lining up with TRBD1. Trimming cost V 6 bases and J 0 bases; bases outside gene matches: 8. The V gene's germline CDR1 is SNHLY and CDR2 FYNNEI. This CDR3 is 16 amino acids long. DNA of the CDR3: TGTGCCAGCAGAAGGGACAGCCTTTATAGCAATCAGCCCCAGCATTTT. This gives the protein CASRRDSLYSNQPQHF. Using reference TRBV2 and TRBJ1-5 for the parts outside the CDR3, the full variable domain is EPEVTQTPSHQVTQMGQEVILRCVPISNHLYFYWYRQILGQKVEFLVSFYNNEISEKSEIFDDQFSVERPDGSNFTLKIRSTKLEDSAMYFCASRRDSLYSNQPQHFGDGTRLSIL.

CDR3 bases: TGTGCCAGCAGCACATACCGGGACTACCACAATGAGCAGTTCTTC. Its translation is CASSTYRDYHNEQFF. V and J are TRBV6-1 and TRBJ2-1, with 7 positions matching TRBD2. CDR1 is MNHNS and CDR2 is SASEGT in the germline V gene. The CDR3 loop spans 15 amino acids. Trimming took 6 bases from V and 5 from J; bases not matched to a gene: 10.